A single sample is the source of the 18 T cell receptor beta chains below, sequenced in a study of T cell repertoires in cytomegalovirus infection. TCRdb ran MiXCR on the reads and lists one entry per CDR3 protein. The profile shows some 150,000 distinct CDR3 sequences, less than 25% of them singletons. Sequenced input: PBMCs. Source of these receptors: a human donor in good health (CMV status not recorded). Some clones in this sample may be carry-over from other donors' samples.

This clonotype was seen repeatedly, ten times or more. The V and J genes are TRBV7-6 and TRBJ1-1; D is unresolved. Trimming stripped 1 base from V and 6 bases from J, with 9 bases between. Germline V gives CDR1 SGHVS, CDR2 FNYEAQ. This CDR3 region has 13 residues. CDR3 coding DNA: TGTGCCAGCAGCTTAGTTACGGGTGCTGAAGCTTTCTTT. This encodes CASSLVTGAEAFF.

There are many counts of this clonotype. The CDR3 nucleotides read TGTGCCAGCAGCTCCAGCGGGGGCTCCTACAATGAGCAGTTCTTC. Amino acids: CASSSSGGSYNEQFF. V usage is TRBV5-4 and J usage is TRBJ2-1; 8 bases are a match to TRBD2. This CDR3 region has 15 residues. After removal of 3 bases from V and 0 bases from J, the junction contained 2 bases not matched to a gene. Per the germline V gene, CDR1 is SGHNT and CDR2 is YYREEE (reference sequence).

This clonotype was seen more than once but under ten times. The V call is TRBV9, the J call TRBJ2-5; 7 bases agree with TRBD2. The CDR3 runs to 15 residues. Germline CDR1 is SGDLS and CDR2 is YYNGEE. The junction had 3 bases not matched to a gene; V was cut back by 0 bases and J by 1 base. The CDR3 DNA reads as TGTGCCAGCAGCGTAGAGGGGACTATCCAAGAGACCCAGTACTTC. It is translated as CASSVEGTIQETQYF. Full variable domain (rest looked up from reference TRBV9 and TRBJ2-5): DSGVTQTPKHLITATGQRVTLRCSPRSGDLSVYWYQQSLDQGLQFLIQYYNGEERAKGNILERFSAQQFPDLHSELNLSSLELGDSALYFCASSVEGTIQETQYFGPGTRLLVL.

This rearrangement joins TRBV6-6 to TRBJ2-5, with D unresolved. V lost 7 bases and J lost 0, with 9 bases in between. The CDR3 runs 13 residues. Germline V gives CDR1 MNHNY, CDR2 SVGAGI (reference sequence). CDR3 sequence reads: CASNTENQETQYF. The CDR3, as DNA: TGTGCCAGCAATACAGAAAACCAAGAGACCCAGTACTTC.

V usage is TRBV28 and J usage is TRBJ1-5; D remains ambiguous. The CDR3 loop spans 14 amino acids. Germline loops: CDR1 MDHEN, CDR2 SYDVKM. V dropped 3 bases and J dropped 2 bases, with 8 bases sitting between them. CDR3 nucleotide sequence: TGTGCCAGCAGTTTTCTCCGGGGCAATCAGCCCCAGCATTTT. It yields the protein CASSFLRGNQPQHF.

In the case of this clonotype: At one end, the junction sequence differs from germline, possibly due to a read error. CDR3 residues: CASSPLADFTDTQYF. The CDR3 nucleotides read TGTGCCAGCTCGCCACTAGCGGACTTCACAGATACGCAGTATTTT. The chain recombines TRBV18 with TRBJ2-3, with TRBD2 matching 8 bases. Germline CDR1 and CDR2: KGHSH and LQKENI. There are 15 residues in the CDR3.

This chain links TRBV11-2 with TRBJ1-1; D might be TRBD1 (5 bases). The CDR3 spans 11 residues. Germline V gene sequence: CDR1 SGHAT, CDR2 FQNNGV. Trimming removed 2 bases at V and 11 bases at J, with 9 bases between. CDR3 region: CASSLNRMAFF. The CDR3 DNA reads TGTGCCAGCAGCTTAAACAGGATGGCTTTCTTT.

The chain has TRBV28 and TRBJ1-1; possibly TRBD1 for D (6 bases). Per the germline V gene, CDR1 is MDHEN and CDR2 is SYDVKM. The CDR3 runs 13 residues. Trimming removed 6 bases from V and 4 bases from J, with 12 bases in between. The CDR3 DNA sequence: TGTGCCAGCAGAGGACAGACTTTCACTGAAGCTTTCTTT. Translated: CASRGQTFTEAFF.

This clonotype was seen only a few times. V is TRBV28 and J is TRBJ1-1; D remains ambiguous. The CDR3 runs to 15 residues. Trimming cost V 5 bases and J 0 bases, with 13 bases left between them. From germline, CDR1 is MDHEN and CDR2 SYDVKM. DNA of the CDR3: TGTGCCAGCAGTCCCTCAACAGACTTGAACACTGAAGCTTTCTTT. It yields the protein CASSPSTDLNTEAFF.

This clonotype was seen more than once but under ten times. The chain recombines TRBV18 with TRBJ1-1; TRBD1 aligns across 7 bases. Trimming at V came to 6 bases and at J to 0 bases, leaving 7 bases not matched to a gene. The CDR3 has 15 amino acids. Germline CDR1 and CDR2: KGHSH and LQKENI. CDR3 amino acids: CASSGQATLNTEAFF. The CDR3 coding sequence is TGTGCCAGCTCCGGACAGGCGACATTGAACACTGAAGCTTTCTTT.

This clonotype has a count of ten or more. The chain couples TRBV6-1 to TRBJ2-2; TRBD1 matches at 9 bases. Germline CDR1 and CDR2: MNHNS and SASEGT. V lost 5 bases to trimming and J lost 6 bases; unmatched junction nucleotides: 7. There are 15 residues in the CDR3. Written as DNA, the CDR3 is TGTGCCAGCAGTTATGAGACAGGGGGAGCCGGGGAGCTGTTTTTT. Its translation is CASSYETGGAGELFF.

This clonotype was seen at least ten times. In DNA, the CDR3 is TGTGCCAGCAGCTCACAGGGTTTTGAGACCCAGTACTTC. Amino acids: CASSSQGFETQYF. The chain combines TRBV7-2 with TRBJ2-5; TRBD1 is a possible D gene (6 bases). This CDR3 is built from 13 residues. Germline V gene data show CDR1 as SGHTA and CDR2 as FQGNSA. V dropped 4 bases and J dropped 5 bases, with 11 bases sitting between them.

This clonotype was observed a single time. The CDR3 region is CASSQRQGIYNEQFF. In DNA form, the CDR3 reads TGTGCCAGCAGCCAAAGACAGGGGATATACAATGAGCAGTTCTTC. This sequence joins TRBV14 and TRBJ2-1; 8 bases map to TRBD1. J gave up 4 bases and V 2 bases, and 4 bases lay outside the gene matches. The CDR3 length is 15 residues. Germline values: CDR1 SGHDN, CDR2 FVKESK.

The table lists this clonotype with many counts. The gene calls are TRBV7-8 and TRBJ1-2, with D possibly being TRBD1 (6 bases). Trimming removed 5 bases from V and 3 bases from J, with 13 bases in between. Germline CDR1 is SGHVS and CDR2 is FQNEAQ. The CDR3 runs to 14 residues. The CDR3 DNA reads TGTGCCAGCAGCCCCTCCGCAGGGGACTATGGCTACACCTTC. Residues: CASSPSAGDYGYTF.

This clonotype occurred many times. CDR3 sequence: CASSVLAGGPYEQFF. The CDR3 nucleotides read TGTGCCAGCAGCGTTCTAGCGGGGGGGCCCTATGAGCAGTTCTTC. The rearrangement joins TRBV7-2 to TRBJ2-1; 12 nucleotides agree with TRBD2. The length of the CDR3 is 15 residues. The germline gives CDR1 SGHTA, CDR2 FQGNSA. The ends lost 5 bases at V and 8 bases at J; junction bases unmatched: 7.

The chain recombines TRBV2 with TRBJ2-2; D perhaps matches TRBD1 (5 bases). Deletions cut 7 bases from V and 0 bases from J, with 15 bases between. Germline V gives CDR1 SNHLY, CDR2 FYNNEI. The CDR3 is 16 residues long. CDR3 sequence: CASTSLDISNTGELFF. As DNA, the CDR3 is TGTGCCAGCACCTCACTGGACATTTCGAACACCGGGGAGCTGTTTTTT. Using reference TRBV2 and TRBJ2-2 for the parts outside the CDR3, the full variable domain is EPEVTQTPSHQVTQMGQEVILRCVPISNHLYFYWYRQILGQKVEFLVSFYNNEISEKSEIFDDQFSVERPDGSNFTLKIRSTKLEDSAMYFCASTSLDISNTGELFFGEGSRLTVL.

This clonotype showed up many times. The CDR3 DNA is TGTGCCAGCAGCTTAGCGGCCATGAATGAGCAGTTCTTC. Its translation is CASSLAAMNEQFF. This chain links TRBV7-2 with TRBJ2-1; D unclear. The V end was cut by 0 bases, the J end by 7 bases, with 7 bases between. Germline V gene sequence: CDR1 SGHTA, CDR2 FQGNSA. The CDR3 spans 13 residues.

This clonotype was seen only a few times. This chain links TRBV29-1 with TRBJ1-2; unclear D gene. Trimming pared 0 bases from V and 8 bases from J, leaving 7 bases between. This CDR3 spans 11 amino acids. Per the germline V gene, CDR1 is SQVTM and CDR2 is ANQGSEA. CDR3 protein: CSVEDLGGYTF. Here the CDR3 DNA reads TGCAGCGTTGAAGATCTGGGAGGCTACACCTTC.